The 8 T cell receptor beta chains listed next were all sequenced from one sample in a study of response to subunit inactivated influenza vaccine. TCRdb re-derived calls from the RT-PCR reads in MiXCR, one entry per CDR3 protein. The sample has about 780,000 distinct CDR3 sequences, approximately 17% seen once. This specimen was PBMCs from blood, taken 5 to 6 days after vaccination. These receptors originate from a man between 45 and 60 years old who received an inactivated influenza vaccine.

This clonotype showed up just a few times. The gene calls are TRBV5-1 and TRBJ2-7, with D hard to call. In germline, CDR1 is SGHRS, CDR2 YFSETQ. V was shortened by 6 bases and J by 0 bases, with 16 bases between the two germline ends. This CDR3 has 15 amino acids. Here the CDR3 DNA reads TGCGCCAGCAATCCTGGACGTCTCGACTCCTACGAGCAGTACTTC. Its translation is CASNPGRLDSYEQYF.

CDR3 bases: TGCAGCGTTGAATTTGGGTATGATGGCTACACCTTC. Translating it yields CSVEFGYDGYTF. The V call is TRBV29-1, the J call TRBJ1-2, with no clear D. CDR3 length equals 12 residues. Trimming left V 2 bases short and J 6 bases short, with 10 bases between. Germline V gene data show CDR1 as SQVTM and CDR2 as ANQGSEA. Full variable domain (rest looked up from reference TRBV29-1 and TRBJ1-2): SAVISQKPSRDICQRGTSLTIQCQVDSQVTMMFWYRQQPGQSLTLIATANQGSEATYESGFVIDKFPISRPNLTFSTLTVSNMSPEDSSIYLCSVEFGYDGYTFGSGTRLTVV.

The CDR3 here is CASSQESMEREGYNEQFF. DNA for the CDR3: TGCGCCAGCAGCCAAGAGTCCATGGAGCGGGAGGGATACAATGAGCAGTTCTTC. The chain has TRBV4-3 and TRBJ2-1, with 10 bases aligning to TRBD2. CDR3 size: 18 residues. The germline V gene encodes CDR1 LGHNA and CDR2 YSLEER. V was clipped by 0 bases and J by 4 bases; unmatched bases: 9.

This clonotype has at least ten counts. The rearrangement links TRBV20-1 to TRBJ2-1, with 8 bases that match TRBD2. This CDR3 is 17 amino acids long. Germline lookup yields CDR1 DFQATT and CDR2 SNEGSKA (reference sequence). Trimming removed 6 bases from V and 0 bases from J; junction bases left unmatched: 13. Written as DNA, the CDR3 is TGCAGTGCCCCCGACCCTAGCGGGTACAGCTCCTACAATGAGCAGTTCTTC. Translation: CSAPDPSGYSSYNEQFF.

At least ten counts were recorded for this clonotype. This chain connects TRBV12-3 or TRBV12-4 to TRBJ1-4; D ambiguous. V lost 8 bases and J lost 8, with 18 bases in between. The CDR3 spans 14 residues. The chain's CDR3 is CASHSTSGREKLFF. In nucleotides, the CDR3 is TGTGCCAGCCACTCGACCAGTGGTCGGGAAAAACTGTTTTTT.

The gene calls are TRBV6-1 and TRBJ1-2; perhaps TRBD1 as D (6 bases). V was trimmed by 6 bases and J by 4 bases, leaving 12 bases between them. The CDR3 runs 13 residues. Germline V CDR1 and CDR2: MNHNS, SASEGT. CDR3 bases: TGTGCCAGCAGCCTTGACAGGCTCTATGGCTACACCTTC. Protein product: CASSLDRLYGYTF.

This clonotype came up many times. The CDR3, as DNA: TGTGCCAGCAGCTCCGCGTCTCCCTATGGCTACACCTTC. Its translation is CASSSASPYGYTF. This chain links TRBV7-2 with TRBJ1-2; D is undetermined. The germline V and J ends were trimmed by 4 bases and 4 bases, with 10 bases remaining between them. CDR3 length equals 13 residues. CDR1 is SGHTA and CDR2 is FQGNSA in the germline V gene.

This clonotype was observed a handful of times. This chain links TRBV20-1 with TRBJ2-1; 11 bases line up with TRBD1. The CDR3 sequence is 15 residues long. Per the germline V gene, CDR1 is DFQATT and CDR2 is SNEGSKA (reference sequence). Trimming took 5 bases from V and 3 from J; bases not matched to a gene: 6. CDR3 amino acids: CSARPGTGGYNEQFF. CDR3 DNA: TGCAGTGCTCGCCCCGGGACAGGGGGCTACAATGAGCAGTTCTTC.